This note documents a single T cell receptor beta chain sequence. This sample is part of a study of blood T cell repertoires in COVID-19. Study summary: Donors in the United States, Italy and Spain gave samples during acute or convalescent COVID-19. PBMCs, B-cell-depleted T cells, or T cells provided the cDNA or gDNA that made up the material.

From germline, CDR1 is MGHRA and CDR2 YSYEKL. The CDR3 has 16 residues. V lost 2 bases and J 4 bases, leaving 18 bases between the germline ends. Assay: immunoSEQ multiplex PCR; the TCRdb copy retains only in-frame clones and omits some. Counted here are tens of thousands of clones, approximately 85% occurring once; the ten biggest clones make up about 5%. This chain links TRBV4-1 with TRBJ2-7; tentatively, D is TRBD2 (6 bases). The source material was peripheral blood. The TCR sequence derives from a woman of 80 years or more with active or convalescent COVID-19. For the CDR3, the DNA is TGCGCCAGCAGCCAATTCGGAGGGCGGGGTGCGTACGAGCAGTACTTC. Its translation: CASSQFGGRGAYEQYF.